Listed below are T cell receptor beta chains from one sample, sequenced in a study of cytotoxic CD8 clonotypes in ibrutinib-treated CLL. The repertoire was sequenced with immunoSEQ multiplex PCR; TCRdb's copy has only in-frame clones and lacks some. Of 250,000 to 350,000 clones listed, 70% to 80% are singletons. This material consisted of PBMCs, taken at disease progression, from a patient treated with ibrutinib. These receptors were obtained from a human donor with chronic lymphocytic leukemia. Both conserved end residues are part of each CDR3. Fields, in order: D gene, V gene, clone size, CDR3 length, J gene, CDR3 DNA, CDR3 protein. The D gene is left open where the match is weak. Expanded clones get a size class; other rows say once, few or many, or leave the size out.

D: NA
V: TRBV9
size: NA
length: 13
J: TRBJ2-2
DNA: TGTGCCAGCAGCGTACCCCCGGCCGGGGAGCTGTTTTTT
CDR3: CASSVPPAGELFF

D: NA
V: TRBV6-1
size: NA
length: 11
J: TRBJ1-2
DNA: TGTGCCAGCCGACAGAACTATGGCTACACCTTC
CDR3: CASRQNYGYTF

D: NA
V: TRBV6-5
size: once
length: 12
J: TRBJ2-2
DNA: TGTGCCAGCAGACTGGGTAACGGGGAGCTGTTTTTT
CDR3: CASRLGNGELFF

D: NA
V: TRBV25-1
size: NA
length: 11
J: TRBJ2-1
DNA: TGTGCCAGCAGTGAAGAACTCGGGCAGTTCTTC
CDR3: CASSEELGQFF

D: NA
V: TRBV6-5
size: few
length: 12
J: TRBJ2-2
DNA: TGTGTCGTGGGGCGTAACACCGGGGAGCTGTTTTTT
CDR3: CVVGRNTGELFF

D: NA
V: TRBV5-1
size: NA
length: 13
J: TRBJ2-5
DNA: TGCGCCAGCAGCTTGTTTGGGGAAGAGACCCAGTACTTC
CDR3: CASSLFGEETQYF

D: NA
V: TRBV7-2
size: NA
length: 14
J: TRBJ2-2
DNA: TGTGCCAGCAGCTTGTGGGGAGAAACCGGGGAGCTGTTTTTT
CDR3: CASSLWGETGELFF

D: TRBD2
V: TRBV18
size: NA
length: 15
J: TRBJ2-5
DNA: TGTGCCAGCTCACCAAGACTAGCGGGGCTAGAGACCCAGTACTTC
CDR3: CASSPRLAGLETQYF

D: TRBD1
V: TRBV4-1
size: NA
length: 16
J: TRBJ1-4
DNA: TGCGCCAGCAGTCTACGGACAGGGGTTACTAATGAAAAACTGTTTTTT
CDR3: CASSLRTGVTNEKLFF

D: NA
V: TRBV5-1
size: NA
length: 14
J: TRBJ1-2
DNA: TGCGCCAGCAGACGCAGGGACCAGGATTATGGCTACACCTTC
CDR3: CASRRRDQDYGYTF

D: NA
V: TRBV6-5
size: many
length: 13
J: TRBJ2-2
DNA: TGTGCCAGCAGGGAGGGGAACACCGGGGAGCTGTTTTTT
CDR3: CASREGNTGELFF

D: NA
V: TRBV5-1
size: once
length: 14
J: TRBJ1-1
DNA: TGCGCCAGCAGCTTGTTAGGAGTGAACACTGAAGCTTTCTTT
CDR3: CASSLLGVNTEAFF

D: NA
V: TRBV7-6
size: NA
length: 14
J: TRBJ1-1
DNA: TGTGCCAGCAGCTTAGCGCTGGGTTTCACTGAAGCTTTCTTT
CDR3: CASSLALGFTEAFF

D: TRBD2
V: TRBV7-3
size: NA
length: 16
J: TRBJ2-5
DNA: TGTGCCAGCAGCAGAAAGACGGGACTACCCTCAGGGACCCAGTACTTC
CDR3: CASSRKTGLPSGTQYF

D: NA
V: TRBV28
size: NA
length: 13
J: TRBJ2-5
DNA: TGTGCCAGCAGAAACCCAGGTACAAAGACCCAGTACTTC
CDR3: CASRNPGTKTQYF

D: TRBD1
V: TRBV5-5
size: NA
length: 13
J: TRBJ1-5
DNA: TGTGCCAGCAGCTTGGCAGGGGGACAGCCCCAGCATTTT
CDR3: CASSLAGGQPQHF

D: NA
V: TRBV13
size: NA
length: 12
J: TRBJ2-7
DNA: TGTGCCAGCAGCTCCACATGGAGCGAGCAGTACTTC
CDR3: CASSSTWSEQYF

D: TRBD1
V: TRBV7-9
size: NA
length: 16
J: TRBJ2-3
DNA: TGTGCCAGCAGCTTAGTGACAGGGTGGGGCACAGATACGCAGTATTTT
CDR3: CASSLVTGWGTDTQYF

D: NA
V: TRBV5-6
size: few
length: 14
J: TRBJ1-2
DNA: TGTGCCAGCAGCTTTGGACCAGAAGGCTATGGCTACACCTTC
CDR3: CASSFGPEGYGYTF

D: TRBD1
V: TRBV11-2
size: few
length: 14
J: TRBJ1-2
DNA: TGTGCCAGCAGCCCTTCCCAGGGGGCATATGGCTACACCTTC
CDR3: CASSPSQGAYGYTF

D: TRBD1
V: TRBV11-2
size: NA
length: 14
J: TRBJ1-1
DNA: TGTGCCAGCAGCTTGGGGACAGGGGTTACTGAAGCTTTCTTT
CDR3: CASSLGTGVTEAFF

D: NA
V: TRBV7-6
size: NA
length: 14
J: TRBJ1-1
DNA: TGTGCCAGCAGCCCAGCTGGGGGGAACACTGAAGCTTTCTTT
CDR3: CASSPAGGNTEAFF

D: TRBD1
V: TRBV28
size: NA
length: 13
J: TRBJ1-2
DNA: TGTGCCAGCAGCTCGGACAGGAAAAATGGCTACACCTTC
CDR3: CASSSDRKNGYTF

D: NA
V: TRBV2
size: NA
length: 13
J: TRBJ1-5
DNA: TGTGCCAGCAGTGGGAGGGTCGTTCAGCCCCAGCATTTT
CDR3: CASSGRVVQPQHF

D: NA
V: TRBV29-1
size: NA
length: 11
J: TRBJ1-3
DNA: TGCAGCGTCTTCACAGGGAACACCATATATTTT
CDR3: CSVFTGNTIYF

D: NA
V: TRBV19
size: NA
length: 14
J: TRBJ1-5
DNA: TGTGCCAGTAGTATCCGGGGGTTCAATCAGCCCCAGCATTTT
CDR3: CASSIRGFNQPQHF

D: NA
V: TRBV9
size: NA
length: 13
J: TRBJ2-2
DNA: TGTGCCAGCAGCGTAGGTCAGACCGGGGAGCTGTTTTTT
CDR3: CASSVGQTGELFF

D: TRBD1
V: TRBV5-1
size: NA
length: 14
J: TRBJ2-7
DNA: TGCGCCAGCAGCTTGGTAACAGGGGCCTACGAGCAGTACTTC
CDR3: CASSLVTGAYEQYF

D: NA
V: TRBV28
size: NA
length: 13
J: TRBJ1-2
DNA: TGTGCCAGCAGCTTGATTGACCTCTATGGCTACACCTTC
CDR3: CASSLIDLYGYTF

D: NA
V: TRBV7-9
size: once
length: 16
J: TRBJ1-1
DNA: TGTGCCAGCATGGGCCCTCGTTGGAGTTTGAACACTGAAGCTTTCTTT
CDR3: CASMGPRWSLNTEAFF

D: NA
V: TRBV18
size: NA
length: 14
J: TRBJ1-2
DNA: TGTGCCAGCTCACCCTCGAGGGCCAACTATGGCTACACCTTC
CDR3: CASSPSRANYGYTF

D: TRBD2
V: TRBV14
size: few
length: 13
J: TRBJ2-1
DNA: TGTGCCAGCAGGGAAGGACTAGGCAATGAGCAGTTCTTC
CDR3: CASREGLGNEQFF

D: NA
V: TRBV5-4
size: NA
length: 13
J: TRBJ1-2
DNA: TGTGCCAGCAGCTTGGGGTCCAGCTCTGGCTACACCTTC
CDR3: CASSLGSSSGYTF

D: NA
V: TRBV4-1
size: once
length: 14
J: TRBJ2-7
DNA: TGCGCCAGCAGCCAAGATCTGGGTAGGTACGAGCAGTACTTC
CDR3: CASSQDLGRYEQYF

D: TRBD1
V: TRBV11-2
size: once
length: 14
J: TRBJ1-1
DNA: TGTGCCAGCCTATTCGGGACAGCGAACACTGAAGCTTTCTTT
CDR3: CASLFGTANTEAFF

D: TRBD2
V: TRBV28
size: NA
length: 15
J: TRBJ2-5
DNA: TGTGCCAGCAGTCGCCCCCGCGGGAGTACGGAGACCCAGTACTTC
CDR3: CASSRPRGSTETQYF

D: NA
V: TRBV9
size: NA
length: 14
J: TRBJ2-1
DNA: TGTGCCAGCAGCGCCGCGTGGGGTTCAAATGAGCAGTTCTTC
CDR3: CASSAAWGSNEQFF

D: NA
V: TRBV2
size: NA
length: 11
J: TRBJ2-5
DNA: TGTGCCAGCATAGGAGAAGAGACCCAGTACTTC
CDR3: CASIGEETQYF

D: TRBD2
V: TRBV27
size: once
length: 16
J: TRBJ2-7
DNA: TGTGCCAGCAGCATTCGACTAGCGGGGTTTATCTACGAGCAGTACTTC
CDR3: CASSIRLAGFIYEQYF

D: NA
V: TRBV2
size: NA
length: 14
J: TRBJ2-3
DNA: TGTGCCAGCAGGCAGGACCGTAGTCCAGATACGCAGTATTTT
CDR3: CASRQDRSPDTQYF

D: TRBD1
V: TRBV2
size: NA
length: 17
J: TRBJ2-6
DNA: TGTGCCAGCAGCGGGGACAGGTGGAGCTCTGGGGCCAACGTCCTGACTTTC
CDR3: CASSGDRWSSGANVLTF

D: NA
V: TRBV21-1
size: NA
length: 13
J: TRBJ2-7
DNA: TGTGCCAAGATAGAGGGCAGGGGCGGTGAGCAGTACTTC
CDR3: CAKIEGRGGEQYF